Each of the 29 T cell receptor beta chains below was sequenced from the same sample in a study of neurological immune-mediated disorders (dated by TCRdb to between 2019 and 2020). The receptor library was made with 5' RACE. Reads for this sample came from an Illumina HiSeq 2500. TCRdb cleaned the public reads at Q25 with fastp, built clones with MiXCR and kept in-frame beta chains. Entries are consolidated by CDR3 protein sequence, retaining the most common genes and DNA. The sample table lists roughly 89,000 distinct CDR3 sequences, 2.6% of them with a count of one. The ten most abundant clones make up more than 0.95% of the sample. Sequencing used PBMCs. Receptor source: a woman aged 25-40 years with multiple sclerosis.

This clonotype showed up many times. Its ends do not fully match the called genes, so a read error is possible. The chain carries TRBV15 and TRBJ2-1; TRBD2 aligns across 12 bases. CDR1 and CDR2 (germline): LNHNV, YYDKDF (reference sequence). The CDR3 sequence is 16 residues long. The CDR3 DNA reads TGTGCCGCCAGCGACCCCGGACTAGCGGGGACTAATGAGCAGTTCTTC. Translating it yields CAASDPGLAGTNEQFF.

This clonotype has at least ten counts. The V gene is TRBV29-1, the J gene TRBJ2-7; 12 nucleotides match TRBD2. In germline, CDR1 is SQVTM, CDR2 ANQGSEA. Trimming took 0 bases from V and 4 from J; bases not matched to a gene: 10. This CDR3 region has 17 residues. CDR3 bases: TGCAGCGTTGAAGAGAGGTGGCTAGCGGGAGGGCCGTACGAGCAGTACTTC. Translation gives CSVEERWLAGGPYEQYF.

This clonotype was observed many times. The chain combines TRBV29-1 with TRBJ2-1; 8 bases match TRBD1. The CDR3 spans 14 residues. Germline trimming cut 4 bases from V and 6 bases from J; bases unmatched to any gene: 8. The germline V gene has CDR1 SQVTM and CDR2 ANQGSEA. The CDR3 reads CSVVRGTGFNEQFF. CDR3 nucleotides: TGCAGCGTTGTACGGGGGACAGGCTTCAATGAGCAGTTCTTC.

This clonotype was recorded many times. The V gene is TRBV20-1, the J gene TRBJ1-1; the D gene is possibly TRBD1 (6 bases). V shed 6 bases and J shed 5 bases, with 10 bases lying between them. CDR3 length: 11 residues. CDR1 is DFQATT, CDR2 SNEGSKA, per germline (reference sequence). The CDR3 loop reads CSATGQTEAFF. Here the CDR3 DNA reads TGCAGTGCCACCGGACAGACTGAAGCTTTCTTT.

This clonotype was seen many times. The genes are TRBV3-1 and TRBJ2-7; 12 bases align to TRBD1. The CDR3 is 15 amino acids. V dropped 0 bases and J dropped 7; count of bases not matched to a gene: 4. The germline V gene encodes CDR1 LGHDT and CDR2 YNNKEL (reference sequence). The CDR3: CASSQEGQGANEQYF. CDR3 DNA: TGTGCCAGCAGCCAAGAGGGACAGGGGGCGAATGAGCAGTACTTC.

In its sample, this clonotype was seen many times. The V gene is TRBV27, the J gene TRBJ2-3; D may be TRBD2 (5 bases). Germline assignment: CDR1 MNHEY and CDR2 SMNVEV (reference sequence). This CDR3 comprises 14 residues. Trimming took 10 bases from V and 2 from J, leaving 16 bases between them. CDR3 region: CATRGKRPTDTQYF. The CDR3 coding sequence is TGTGCCACCCGAGGGAAGAGACCCACAGATACGCAGTATTTT.

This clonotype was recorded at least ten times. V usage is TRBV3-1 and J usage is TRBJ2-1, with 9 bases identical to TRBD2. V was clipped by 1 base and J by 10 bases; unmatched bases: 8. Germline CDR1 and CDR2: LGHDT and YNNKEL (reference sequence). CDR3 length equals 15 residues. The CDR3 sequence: CASSQGLAENTEQFF. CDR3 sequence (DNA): TGTGCCAGCAGCCAAGGACTAGCGGAAAACACCGAGCAGTTCTTC.

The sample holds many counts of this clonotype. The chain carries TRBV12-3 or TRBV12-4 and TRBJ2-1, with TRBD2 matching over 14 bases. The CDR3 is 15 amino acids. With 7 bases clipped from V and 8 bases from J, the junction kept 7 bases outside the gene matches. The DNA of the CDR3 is TGTGCCAGCAAACGGGGGACTAGCGGGAGCCATGAGCAGTTCTTC. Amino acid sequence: CASKRGTSGSHEQFF.

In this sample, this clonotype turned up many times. CDR3 sequence: CASSSQGAGANVLTF. The CDR3 DNA follows: TGTGCCAGCAGCTCCCAGGGAGCTGGGGCCAACGTCCTGACTTTC. The V gene is TRBV7-9, the J gene TRBJ2-6; either TRBD1 or TRBD2 may fit D (5 bases each). Germline lookup yields CDR1 SEHNR and CDR2 FQNEAQ (reference sequence). V was trimmed by 4 bases and J by 2 bases, leaving 9 bases between them. The CDR3 extends over 15 amino acids.

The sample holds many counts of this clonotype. CDR3 residues: CASRGQEETQYF. In DNA form, the CDR3 reads TGTGCCAGCAGGGGACAGGAAGAGACCCAGTACTTC. The gene calls are TRBV9 and TRBJ2-5; 8 positions match TRBD1. Trimming at V came to 5 bases and at J to 3 bases, leaving 0 bases not matched to a gene. The CDR3 has 12 amino acids. In germline, CDR1 is SGDLS, CDR2 YYNGEE.

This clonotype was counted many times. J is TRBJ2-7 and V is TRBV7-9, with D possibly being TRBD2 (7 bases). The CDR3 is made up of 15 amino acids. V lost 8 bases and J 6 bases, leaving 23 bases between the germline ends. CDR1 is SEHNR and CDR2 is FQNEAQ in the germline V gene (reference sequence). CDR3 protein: CASHSGGRKGGEQYF. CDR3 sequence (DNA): TGTGCCAGCCACTCCGGGGGGCGGAAGGGCGGCGAGCAGTACTTC.

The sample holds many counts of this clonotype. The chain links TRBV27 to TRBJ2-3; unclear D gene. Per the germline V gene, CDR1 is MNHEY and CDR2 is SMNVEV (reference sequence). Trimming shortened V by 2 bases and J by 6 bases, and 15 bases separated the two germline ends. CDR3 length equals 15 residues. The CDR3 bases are TGTGCCAGCAGTTTAAACGTTCCGGGTTTGGATACGCAGTATTTT. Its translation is CASSLNVPGLDTQYF.

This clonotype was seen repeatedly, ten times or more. The chain's CDR3 is CASSPRVSNEKLFF. The CDR3, as DNA: TGTGCCAGCAGCCCCCGGGTGTCTAATGAAAAACTGTTTTTT. The chain links TRBV5-6 to TRBJ1-4; D is uncertain. The CDR3 is 14 residues long. Trimming removed 4 bases at V and 3 bases at J, with 10 bases between. CDR1 and CDR2 from the germline V gene are SGHDT and YYEEEE.

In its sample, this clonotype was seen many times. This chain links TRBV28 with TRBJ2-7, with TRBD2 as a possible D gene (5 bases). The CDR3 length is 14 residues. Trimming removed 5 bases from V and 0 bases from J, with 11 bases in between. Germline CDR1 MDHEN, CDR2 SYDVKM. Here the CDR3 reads CASSPWRSSYEQYF. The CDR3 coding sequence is TGTGCCAGCAGTCCGTGGAGGTCCTCCTACGAGCAGTACTTC.

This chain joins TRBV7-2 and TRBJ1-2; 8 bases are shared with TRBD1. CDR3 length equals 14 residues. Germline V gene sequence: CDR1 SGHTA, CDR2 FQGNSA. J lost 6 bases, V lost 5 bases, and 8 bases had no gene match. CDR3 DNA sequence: TGTGCCAGCAGCGCCCGACAGGGGTTGGATGGCTACACCTTC. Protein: CASSARQGLDGYTF.

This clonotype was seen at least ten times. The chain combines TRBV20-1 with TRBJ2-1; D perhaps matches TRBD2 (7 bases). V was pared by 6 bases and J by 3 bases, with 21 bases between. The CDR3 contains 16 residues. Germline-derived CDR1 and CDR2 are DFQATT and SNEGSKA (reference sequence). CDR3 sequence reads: CSARRGGGGDYNEQFF. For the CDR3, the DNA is TGCAGTGCCCGTAGAGGGGGGGGAGGCGACTACAATGAGCAGTTCTTC.

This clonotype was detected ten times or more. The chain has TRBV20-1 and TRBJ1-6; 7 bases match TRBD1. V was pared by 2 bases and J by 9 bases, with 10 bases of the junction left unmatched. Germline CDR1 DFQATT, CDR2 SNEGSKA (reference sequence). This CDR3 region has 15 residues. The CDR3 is CSARLYPGQSSPLHF. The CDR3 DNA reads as TGCAGTGCTAGATTATACCCGGGACAGAGTTCACCCCTCCACTTT.

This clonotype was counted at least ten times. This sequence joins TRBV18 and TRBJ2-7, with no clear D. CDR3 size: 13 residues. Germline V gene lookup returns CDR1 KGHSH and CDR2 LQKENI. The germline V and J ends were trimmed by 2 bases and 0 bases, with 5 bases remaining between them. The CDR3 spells CASSPNSSYEQYF. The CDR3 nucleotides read TGTGCCAGCTCACCAAACAGCTCCTACGAGCAGTACTTC.

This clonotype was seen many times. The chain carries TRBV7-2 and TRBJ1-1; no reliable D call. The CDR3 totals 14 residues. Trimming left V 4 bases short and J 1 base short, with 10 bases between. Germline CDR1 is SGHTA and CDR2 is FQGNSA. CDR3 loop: CASSSYRWNTEAFF. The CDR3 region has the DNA TGTGCCAGCAGCTCCTATCGGTGGAACACTGAAGCTTTCTTT.

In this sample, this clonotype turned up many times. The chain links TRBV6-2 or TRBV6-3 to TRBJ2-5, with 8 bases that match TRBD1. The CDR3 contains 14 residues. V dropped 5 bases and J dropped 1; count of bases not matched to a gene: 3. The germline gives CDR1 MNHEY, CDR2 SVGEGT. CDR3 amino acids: CASSDGQGQETQYF. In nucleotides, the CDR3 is TGTGCCAGCAGTGACGGACAGGGCCAAGAGACCCAGTACTTC.

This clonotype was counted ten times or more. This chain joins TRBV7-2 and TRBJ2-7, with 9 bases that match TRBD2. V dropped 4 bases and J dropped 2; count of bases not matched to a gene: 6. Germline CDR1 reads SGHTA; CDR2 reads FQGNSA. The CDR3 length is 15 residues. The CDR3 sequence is CASSSQGGRAYEQYF. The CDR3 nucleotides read TGTGCCAGCAGCTCCCAAGGCGGGAGGGCCTACGAGCAGTACTTC.

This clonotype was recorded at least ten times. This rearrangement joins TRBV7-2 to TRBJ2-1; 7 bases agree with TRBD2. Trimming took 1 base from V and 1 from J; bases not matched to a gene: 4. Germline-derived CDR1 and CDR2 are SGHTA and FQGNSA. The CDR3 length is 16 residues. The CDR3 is CASSLEGGGSYNEQFF. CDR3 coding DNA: TGTGCCAGCAGCTTAGAAGGCGGGGGTTCCTACAATGAGCAGTTCTTC.

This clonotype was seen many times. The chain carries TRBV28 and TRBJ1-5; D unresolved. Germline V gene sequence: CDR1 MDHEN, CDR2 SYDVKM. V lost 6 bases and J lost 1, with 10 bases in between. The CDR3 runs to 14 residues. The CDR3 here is CASRASRSNQPQHF. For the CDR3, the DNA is TGTGCCAGCAGGGCAAGCAGAAGCAATCAGCCCCAGCATTTT.

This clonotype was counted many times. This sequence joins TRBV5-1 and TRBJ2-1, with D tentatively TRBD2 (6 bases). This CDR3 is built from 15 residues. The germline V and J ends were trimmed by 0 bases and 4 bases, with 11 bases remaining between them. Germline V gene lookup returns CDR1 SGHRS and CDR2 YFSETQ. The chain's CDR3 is CASSLVGSIYNEQFF. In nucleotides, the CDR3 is TGCGCCAGCAGCTTGGTCGGGAGTATATACAATGAGCAGTTCTTC.

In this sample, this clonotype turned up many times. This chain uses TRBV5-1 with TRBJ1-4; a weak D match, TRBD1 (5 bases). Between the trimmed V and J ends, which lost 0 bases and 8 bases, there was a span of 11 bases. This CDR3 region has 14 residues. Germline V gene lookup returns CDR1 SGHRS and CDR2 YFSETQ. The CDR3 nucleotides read TGCGCCAGCAGCTTGGAGCAGCCAGGGGAAAAACTGTTTTTT. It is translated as CASSLEQPGEKLFF.

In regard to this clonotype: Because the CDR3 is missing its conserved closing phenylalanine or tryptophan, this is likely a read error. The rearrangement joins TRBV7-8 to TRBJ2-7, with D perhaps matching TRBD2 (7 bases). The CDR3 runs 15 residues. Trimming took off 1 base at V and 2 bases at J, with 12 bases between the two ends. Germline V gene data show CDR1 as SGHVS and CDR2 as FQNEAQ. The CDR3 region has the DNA TGTGCCAGCAGCTTAGAGGGAGGGGGTCCCTACGAGCAGTACAAC. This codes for CASSLEGGGPYEQYN.

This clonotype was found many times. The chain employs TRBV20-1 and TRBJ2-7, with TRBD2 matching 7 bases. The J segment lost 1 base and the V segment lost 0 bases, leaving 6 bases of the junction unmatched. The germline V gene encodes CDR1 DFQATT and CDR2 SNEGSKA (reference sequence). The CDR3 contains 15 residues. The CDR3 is CSARDPLAYSYEQYF. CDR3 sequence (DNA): TGCAGTGCTAGAGATCCACTAGCGTATTCCTACGAGCAGTACTTC.

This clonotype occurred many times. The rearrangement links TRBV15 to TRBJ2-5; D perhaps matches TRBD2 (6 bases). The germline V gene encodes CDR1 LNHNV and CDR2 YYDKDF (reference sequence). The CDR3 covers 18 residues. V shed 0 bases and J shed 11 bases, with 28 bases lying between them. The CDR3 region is CATSRDYPGDGGSFWQYF. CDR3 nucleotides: TGTGCCACCAGCAGAGACTACCCTGGGGACGGAGGGTCCTTTTGGCAGTACTTC.

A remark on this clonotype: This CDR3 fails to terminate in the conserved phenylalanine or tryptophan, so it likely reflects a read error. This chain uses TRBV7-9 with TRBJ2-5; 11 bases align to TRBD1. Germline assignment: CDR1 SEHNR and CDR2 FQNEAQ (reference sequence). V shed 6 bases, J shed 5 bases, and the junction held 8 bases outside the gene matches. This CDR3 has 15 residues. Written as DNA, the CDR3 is TGTGCCAGCAGTCTCGGGACAGGGGGGGAGGAGACCCAGTACTTA. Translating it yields CASSLGTGGEETQYL.